Shown below are 19 T cell receptor beta chains from a single sample sequenced in a study of T cells in women clearing cervical HPV infection. Some clones are missing from TCRdb's copy, which holds only in-frame ones; the method was immunoSEQ multiplex PCR. Seen in this sample are approximately 44,000 clones; the ten most common clones hold 0.95% to 1.5%. Sequencing input: blood buffy coat. Receptor source: a woman between 18 and 70 years old with a cervical HPV16 infection that either progressed to CIN3+ or cleared (not recorded which).

The part of the CDR3 DNA that was read is TGTGCCAGCAGCTTAGGTTTGGGGCACTATGGC. Its translation: CASSLGLGHYG. The entire CDR3 sequence reads CASSLGLGHYGYTF. The chain recombines TRBV7-3 with TRBJ1-2; tentative D call: TRBD1 (5 bases). The sequence runs out 3 residues before the end of the CDR3; the remainder is reconstructed from the germline J gene. Deletions cut 2 bases from V and 3 bases from J, with 10 bases between. CDR1 SGHTA and CDR2 FQGTGA come from the germline V gene. CDR3 length: 14 amino acids. The whole variable domain, filled in from reference TRBV7-3 and TRBJ1-2, reads GAGVSQTPSNKVTEKGKYVELRCDPISGHTALYWYRQSLGQGPEFLIYFQGTGAADDSGLPNDRFFAVRPEGSVSTLKIQRTERGDSAVYLCASSLGLGHYGYTFGSGTRLTVV.

Note on this clone: The read ends 3 residues early relative to the CDR3; the germline J gene fills the gap. This sequence joins TRBV30 and TRBJ1-5; D is perhaps TRBD1 (5 bases). The germline gives CDR1 GTSNPN, CDR2 SVGIG (reference sequence). This CDR3 is built from 14 residues. V lost 5 bases to trimming and J lost 3 bases, with 14 bases between them. CDR3 bases read: TGTGCCTGGGGGGGGGAGGGGCTCAATCAGCCC. Encoded protein: CAWGGEGLNQP. The entire CDR3 protein is CAWGGEGLNQPQHF.

Remarks on this clone: The CDR3 end lies 3 residues beyond the end of the read and is filled in from the germline J gene. V usage is TRBV7-2 and J usage is TRBJ1-2, with 9 bases matching TRBD1. The CDR3 spans 15 residues. CDR1 is SGHTA and CDR2 is FQGNSA in the germline V gene. CDR3 DNA (partial): TGTGCCAGCAGCACGACAGGGGGTTATGTCTACGAC. Translation gives CASSTTGGYVYD. The entire CDR3 protein is CASSTTGGYVYDYTF.

About this clone itself: The sequenced fragment ends 3 residues before the CDR3 boundary, so the rest is inferred from the germline J gene. This sequence joins TRBV12-3 or TRBV12-4 and TRBJ1-2; TRBD1 agrees at 8 bases. V was pared by 6 bases and J by 2 bases, with 8 bases of the junction left unmatched. The CDR3 covers 15 residues. The sequenced CDR3 bases are TGTGCCAGCAGCTTAAGCAGGGGGCCAAACTATGGC. Encoded protein: CASSLSRGPNYG. The whole CDR3 protein reads CASSLSRGPNYGYTF.

Comment on this clone: The CDR3 extends 3 residues past the end of the read, so its final part is completed from the germline J gene. This chain connects TRBV4-1 to TRBJ1-5, with D tentatively TRBD1 (6 bases). Between the trimmed V and J ends, which lost 4 bases and 4 bases, there was a span of 11 bases. CDR1 and CDR2 (germline): MGHRA, YSYEKL. CDR3 length: 14 amino acids. The sequenced CDR3 bases are TGCGCCAGCAGCCCAGCTACAGGGAATCAGCCC. Translated, it gives CASSPATGNQP. The full CDR3 protein is CASSPATGNQPQHF.

Regarding this clone: The read stops 3 residues short of the end of the CDR3; the missing end is completed from the germline J gene. This chain connects TRBV7-9 to TRBJ2-2; 8 nucleotides align to TRBD1. The CDR3 is 15 amino acids. With 6 bases clipped from V and 7 bases from J, the junction kept 10 bases outside the gene matches. Per the germline V gene, CDR1 is SEHNR and CDR2 is FQNEAQ (reference sequence). The CDR3 bases that were read are TGTGCCAGCAGAGGATCACAGGGGGGTCACGGGGAG. It is translated as CASRGSQGGHGE. The CDR3 in its entirety is CASRGSQGGHGELFF. The full variable domain, rest sourced from reference TRBV7-9 and TRBJ2-2, is DTGVSQNPRHKITKRGQNVTFRCDPISEHNRLYWYRQTLGQGPEFLTYFQNEAQLEKSRLLSDRFSAERPKGSFSTLEIQRTEQGDSAMYLCASRGSQGGHGELFFGEGSRLTVL.

With regard to this clone: The read stops 3 residues short of the end of the CDR3; the missing end is completed from the germline J gene. The chain has TRBV19 and TRBJ2-1, with D perhaps TRBD2 (7 bases). The CDR3 length is 17 residues. In germline, CDR1 is LNHDA, CDR2 SQIVND (reference sequence). V lost 5 bases, J lost 5 bases, and 22 bases lay in between. CDR3 bases read: TGTGCCAGTAGTTACAGGGTTGGGGGGGCGGTCCACAATGAG. Its protein is CASSYRVGGAVHNE. The full CDR3 reads CASSYRVGGAVHNEQFF.

Details on this clone: The read ends 3 residues before the CDR3 terminus; that terminus is restored from the germline J gene. This chain joins TRBV20-1 and TRBJ2-7; 9 bases agree with TRBD1. CDR3 size: 17 residues. Trimming cost V 2 bases and J 2 bases; bases outside gene matches: 13. The V gene's germline CDR1 is DFQATT and CDR2 SNEGSKA (reference sequence). Partial CDR3 DNA: TGCAGTGCTAGATACCTCGGGACAGGGAAGAGGGCCTACGAG. It codes for CSARYLGTGKRAYE. The whole CDR3 protein is CSARYLGTGKRAYEQYF.

Notes on this clone: The read is 3 residues too short to cover the CDR3 end, so that end is filled in from the germline J gene. The rearrangement uses TRBV7-9 and TRBJ2-5; D is undetermined. The V and J ends lost 5 bases and 5 bases respectively, with 9 bases between them. Germline assignment: CDR1 SEHNR and CDR2 FQNEAQ (reference sequence). The CDR3 runs 12 residues. The DNA read from the CDR3 is TGTGCCAGCAGCAGTTCCGGGGAGACC. Amino acid sequence: CASSSSGET. The full CDR3 reads CASSSSGETQYF.

As for this clone: The CDR3 extends 3 residues past the end of the read, so its final part is completed from the germline J gene. The rearrangement links TRBV5-1 to TRBJ2-6; no clear D gene. CDR1 is SGHRS and CDR2 is YFSETQ in the germline V gene. CDR3 length equals 14 residues. With 2 bases removed from V and 2 bases from J, the gap between germline ends came to 5 bases. The CDR3 region is CASSFPTGANVLTF. The CDR3 DNA, read in part, is TGCGCCAGCAGCTTCCCAACTGGGGCCAACGTC.

As to this clone: The read falls 3 residues short of the CDR3 end, and the missing part is taken from the germline J gene. The rearrangement uses TRBV20-1 and TRBJ2-7, with TRBD2 matching over 7 bases. V shed 2 bases, J shed 0 bases, and the junction held 7 bases outside the gene matches. Germline lookup yields CDR1 DFQATT and CDR2 SNEGSKA (reference sequence). The CDR3 consists of 15 residues. The CDR3: CSARTPGGSSYEQYF. The CDR3 bases that were read are TGCAGTGCTAGAACCCCGGGGGGTAGCTCCTACGAG.

In regard to this clone: The CDR3 is cut off 3 residues early in the read; its end comes from the germline J gene. The rearrangement links TRBV7-3 to TRBJ2-5, with 10 nucleotides matching TRBD2. The germline V gene encodes CDR1 SGHTA and CDR2 FQGTGA. V shed 1 base, J shed 7 bases, and the junction held 9 bases outside the gene matches. The CDR3 consists of 16 residues. CDR3 in amino acids: CASSLRASGGGVTQYF. The covered CDR3 bases are TGTGCCAGCAGCTTAAGGGCTAGCGGGGGTGGGGTGACC.

Comments on this clone: The CDR3 is cut off 3 residues early in the read; its end comes from the germline J gene. This chain links TRBV19 with TRBJ2-2; D may be TRBD1 (6 bases). Germline lookup yields CDR1 LNHDA and CDR2 SQIVND (reference sequence). This CDR3 has 14 residues. The covered CDR3 bases are TGTGCCAGTAGACCACAGGGCTATAATTCACCG. As protein: CASRPQGYNSP. The entire CDR3 is CASRPQGYNSPLFF.

A note on this clone: The CDR3 extends 3 residues past the end of the read, so its final part is completed from the germline J gene. The rearrangement uses TRBV7-9 and TRBJ1-1; 9 bases match TRBD1. Germline V gene data show CDR1 as SEHNR and CDR2 as FQNEAQ (reference sequence). This CDR3 is 14 amino acids long. CDR3 amino acids: CASSSDRGVHEAFF. Incomplete CDR3 DNA: TGTGCCAGCAGCTCGGACAGGGGAGTCCATGAG.

Note on this clone: The CDR3 end lies 3 residues beyond the end of the read and is filled in from the germline J gene. V gene TRBV7-2 combines with J gene TRBJ1-1, with D maybe TRBD1 (6 bases). CDR3 length: 15 amino acids. V lost 2 bases to trimming and J lost 1 base, with 11 bases between them. Per germline, CDR1 SGHTA and CDR2 FQGNSA. The sequenced part of the CDR3 DNA is TGTGCCAGCAGCTTACCACAGGGTGGGAACACTGAA. Its protein is CASSLPQGGNTE. The whole CDR3 reads CASSLPQGGNTEAFF.

A word on this clone: The read terminates 3 residues ahead of where the CDR3 ends, so the germline J gene completes it. This rearrangement joins TRBV20-1 to TRBJ1-4, with D maybe TRBD1 (6 bases). This CDR3 spans 15 amino acids. Germline-derived CDR1 and CDR2 are DFQATT and SNEGSKA (reference sequence). Here the CDR3 reads CSARGVRGGFSPLFF. The CDR3 bases that were read are TGCAGTGCTAGAGGGGTGAGGGGGGGATTTTCACCA.

Comment on this clone: Coverage ceases 3 residues before the CDR3 finishes, and the germline J gene fills in the end. This sequence joins TRBV30 and TRBJ1-1; maybe TRBD1 (5 bases). Trimming cost V 2 bases and J 4 bases, with 14 bases left between them. The CDR3 is 14 amino acids. Germline CDR1 and CDR2: GTSNPN and SVGIG (reference sequence). The CDR3 reads CAWSLRALGTEAFF. CDR3 DNA, as far as it was read: TGTGCCTGGAGTCTCAGGGCGTTAGGCACTGAA.

To note about this clone: Read coverage stops 3 residues before the CDR3 terminus; the germline J gene supplies the remainder. The gene calls are TRBV20-1 and TRBJ2-3; possible D gene TRBD2, 8 bases. V dropped 5 bases and J dropped 5 bases, with 23 bases sitting between them. The CDR3 spans 16 residues. CDR1 and CDR2 from the germline V gene are DFQATT and SNEGSKA (reference sequence). The CDR3 loop reads CSAQGVAGSRGDTQYF. The covered CDR3 bases are TGCAGTGCTCAGGGGGTAGCGGGGTCTCGGGGAGATACG.

Worth noting for this clone: The read terminates 3 residues ahead of where the CDR3 ends, so the germline J gene completes it. The genes are TRBV18 and TRBJ2-1; D assignment may be TRBD1 or TRBD2 (5 bases each). CDR3 length: 15 residues. Trimming took 6 bases from V and 4 from J, leaving 16 bases between them. In germline, CDR1 is KGHSH, CDR2 LQKENI. Incomplete CDR3 DNA: TGTGCCAGCTCTCTCCTTACCAGGGAGTACAATGAG. Protein: CASSLLTREYNE. From start to end, the CDR3 is CASSLLTREYNEQFF. The full variable domain, with the rest looked up from reference TRBV18 and TRBJ2-1, is NAGVMQNPRHLVRRRGQEARLRCSPMKGHSHVYWYRQLPEEGLKFMVYLQKENIIDESGMPKERFSAEFPKEGPSILRIQQVVRGDSAAYFCASSLLTREYNEQFFGPGTRLTVL.